This T cell receptor beta chain is from a study of shared clonotypes between healthy human individuals. Study context: Aged between 18 and 49, the donors were two women and a few men. Study conclusions and caveats: A limitation of the genetic and exposure-history diversity represented arose from few donors. The researchers took only blood, and tissue repertoires probably look different.

A note on this clone: Its antigen is undetermined. This CDR3 is also generated by other DNA sequences in the sample.

CD45RO-negative CD8 cells positively selected for CCR7 made up the naive population, which excluded terminally differentiated effector memory CD45RA+ cells. TCRdb's copy holds only in-frame clones and misses some; the assay was immunoSEQ multiplex PCR. Seen here are just over 2,000,000 clones, approximately 94% observed once, and the top ten hold around 1.1%. The length of the CDR3 is 14 residues. The V and J ends lost 2 bases and 2 bases respectively, with 6 bases between them. CDR1 MDHEN and CDR2 SYDVKM come from the germline V gene. This sequence was found in a man aged 18 to 30 in good health. This rearrangement joins TRBV28 to TRBJ2-2; a weak D match, TRBD2 (6 bases). Sequenced material: naive CD8+ T cells sorted from blood. The CDR3 nucleotides read TGTGCCAGCAGTTTAGGACTAAACACCGGGGAGCTGTTTTTT. Translated, it gives CASSLGLNTGELFF.